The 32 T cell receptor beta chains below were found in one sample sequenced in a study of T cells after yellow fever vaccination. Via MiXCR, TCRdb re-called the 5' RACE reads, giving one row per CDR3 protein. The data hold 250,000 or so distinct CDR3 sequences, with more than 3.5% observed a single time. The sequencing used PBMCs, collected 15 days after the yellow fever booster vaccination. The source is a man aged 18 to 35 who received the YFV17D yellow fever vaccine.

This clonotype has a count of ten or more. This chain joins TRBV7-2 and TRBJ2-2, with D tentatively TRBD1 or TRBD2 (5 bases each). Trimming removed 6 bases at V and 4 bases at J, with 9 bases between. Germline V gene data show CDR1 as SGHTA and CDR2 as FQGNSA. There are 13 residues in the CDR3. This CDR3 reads CASRTRGTGELFF. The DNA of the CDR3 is TGTGCCAGCAGAACTAGGGGCACCGGGGAGCTGTTTTTT.

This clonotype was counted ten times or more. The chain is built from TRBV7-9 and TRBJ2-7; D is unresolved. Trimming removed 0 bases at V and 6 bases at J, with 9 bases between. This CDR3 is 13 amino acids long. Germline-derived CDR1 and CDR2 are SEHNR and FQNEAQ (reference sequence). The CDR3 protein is CASSLAVVSEQYF. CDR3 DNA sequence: TGTGCCAGCAGCTTAGCTGTGGTGAGCGAGCAGTACTTC.

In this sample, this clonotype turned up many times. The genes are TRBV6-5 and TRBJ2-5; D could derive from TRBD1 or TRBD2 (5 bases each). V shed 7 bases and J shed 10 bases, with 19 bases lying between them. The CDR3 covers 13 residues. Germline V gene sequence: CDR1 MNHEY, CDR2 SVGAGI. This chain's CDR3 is CASNVLGAGVQYF. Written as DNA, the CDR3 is TGTGCCAGCAACGTACTAGGGGCAGGAGTCCAGTACTTC.

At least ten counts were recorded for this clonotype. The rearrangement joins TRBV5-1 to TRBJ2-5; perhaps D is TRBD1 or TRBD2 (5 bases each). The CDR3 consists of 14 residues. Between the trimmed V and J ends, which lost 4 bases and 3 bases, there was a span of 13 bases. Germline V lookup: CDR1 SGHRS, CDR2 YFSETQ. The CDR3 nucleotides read TGCGCCAGCAGCGACGGGGCCGTTAAAGAGACCCAGTACTTC. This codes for CASSDGAVKETQYF.

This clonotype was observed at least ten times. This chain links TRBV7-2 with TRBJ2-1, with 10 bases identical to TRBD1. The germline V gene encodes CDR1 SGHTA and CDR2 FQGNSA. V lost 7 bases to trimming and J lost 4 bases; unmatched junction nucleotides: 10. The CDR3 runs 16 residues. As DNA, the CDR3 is TGTGCCAGCAACAATTTTCCGGGACAGGGGTACAATGAGCAGTTCTTC. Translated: CASNNFPGQGYNEQFF.

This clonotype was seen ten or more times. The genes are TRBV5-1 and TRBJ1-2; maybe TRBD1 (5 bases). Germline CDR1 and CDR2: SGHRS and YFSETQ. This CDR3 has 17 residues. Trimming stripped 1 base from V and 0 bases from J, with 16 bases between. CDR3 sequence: CASSLSSGQGANYGYTF. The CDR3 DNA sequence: TGCGCCAGCAGCTTGTCCTCCGGGCAGGGCGCTAACTATGGCTACACCTTC.

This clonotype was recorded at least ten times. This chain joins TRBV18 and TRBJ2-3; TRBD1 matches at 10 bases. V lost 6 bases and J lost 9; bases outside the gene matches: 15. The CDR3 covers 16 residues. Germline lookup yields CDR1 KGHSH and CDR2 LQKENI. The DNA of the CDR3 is TGTGCCAGCTCCCCCCAAGACAGGGGGCTGGTCTCGACGCAGTATTTT. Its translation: CASSPQDRGLVSTQYF.

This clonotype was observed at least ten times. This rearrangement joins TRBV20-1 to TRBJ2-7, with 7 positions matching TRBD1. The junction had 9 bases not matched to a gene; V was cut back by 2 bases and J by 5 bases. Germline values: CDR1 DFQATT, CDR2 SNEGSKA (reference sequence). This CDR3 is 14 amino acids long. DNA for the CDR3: TGCAGTGCTAGAAGGGTGGGACAGAAAAACGAGCAGTACTTC. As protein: CSARRVGQKNEQYF.

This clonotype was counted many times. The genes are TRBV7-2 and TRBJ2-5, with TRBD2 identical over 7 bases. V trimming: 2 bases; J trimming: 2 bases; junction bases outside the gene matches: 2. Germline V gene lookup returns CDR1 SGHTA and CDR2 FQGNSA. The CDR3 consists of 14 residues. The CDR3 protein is CASSLFGGQETQYF. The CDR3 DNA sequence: TGTGCCAGCAGCTTATTCGGGGGGCAAGAGACCCAGTACTTC.

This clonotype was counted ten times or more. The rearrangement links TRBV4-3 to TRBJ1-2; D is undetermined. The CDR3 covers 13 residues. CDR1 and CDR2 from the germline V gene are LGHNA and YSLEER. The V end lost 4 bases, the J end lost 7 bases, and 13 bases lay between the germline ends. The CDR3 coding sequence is TGCGCCAGCAGCCTCGCCCCCGGGTTTGGCTACACCTTC. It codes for CASSLAPGFGYTF.

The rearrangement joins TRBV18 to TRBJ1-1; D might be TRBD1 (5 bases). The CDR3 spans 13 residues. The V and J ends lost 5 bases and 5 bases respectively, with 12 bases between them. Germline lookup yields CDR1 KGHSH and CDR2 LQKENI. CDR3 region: CASSAQGRTEAFF. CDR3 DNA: TGTGCCAGCTCAGCGCAGGGAAGAACTGAAGCTTTCTTT.

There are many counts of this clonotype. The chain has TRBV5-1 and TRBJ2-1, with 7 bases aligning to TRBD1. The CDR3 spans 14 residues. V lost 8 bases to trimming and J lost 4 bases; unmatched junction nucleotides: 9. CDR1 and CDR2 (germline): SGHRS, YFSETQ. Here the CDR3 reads CASTRGHGYNEQFF. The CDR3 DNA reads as TGCGCCAGTACAAGGGGGCATGGATACAATGAGCAGTTCTTC.

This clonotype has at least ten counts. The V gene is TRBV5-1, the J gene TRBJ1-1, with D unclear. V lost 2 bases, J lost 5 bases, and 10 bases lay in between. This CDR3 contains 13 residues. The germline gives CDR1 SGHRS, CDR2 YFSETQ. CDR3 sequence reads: CASSFFPGTEAFF. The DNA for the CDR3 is TGCGCCAGCAGCTTCTTCCCGGGGACTGAAGCTTTCTTT.

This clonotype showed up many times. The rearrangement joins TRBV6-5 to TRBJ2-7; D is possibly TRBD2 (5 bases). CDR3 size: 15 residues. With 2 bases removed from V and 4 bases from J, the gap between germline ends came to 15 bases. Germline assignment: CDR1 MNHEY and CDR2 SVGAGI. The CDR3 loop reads CASSYRTGYSYEQYV. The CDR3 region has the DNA TGTGCCAGCAGTTACCGGACTGGCTATTCTTACGAGCAGTACGTC.

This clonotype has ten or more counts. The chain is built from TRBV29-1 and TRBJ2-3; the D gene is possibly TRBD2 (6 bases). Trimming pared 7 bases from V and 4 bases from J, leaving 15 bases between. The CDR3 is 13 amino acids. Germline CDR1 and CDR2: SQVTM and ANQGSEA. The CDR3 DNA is TGCAGCGCCTCGACTAGGCGGGCAGATACGCAGTATTTT. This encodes CSASTRRADTQYF.

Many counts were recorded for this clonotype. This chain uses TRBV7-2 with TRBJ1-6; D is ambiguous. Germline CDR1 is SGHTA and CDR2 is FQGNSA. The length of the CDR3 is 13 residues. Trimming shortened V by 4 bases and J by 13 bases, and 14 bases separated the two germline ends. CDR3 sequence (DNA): TGTGCCAGCAGCTCCCTCAACTCCCGCCCCCTCCACTTT. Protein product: CASSSLNSRPLHF.

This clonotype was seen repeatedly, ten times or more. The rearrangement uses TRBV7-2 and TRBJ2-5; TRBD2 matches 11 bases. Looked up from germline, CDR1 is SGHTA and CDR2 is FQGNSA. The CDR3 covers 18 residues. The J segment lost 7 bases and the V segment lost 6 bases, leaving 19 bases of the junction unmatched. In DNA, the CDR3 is TGTGCCAGCAGACCCGGGAATAGCGGGGGGGCAATAGGAGGGACCCAGTACTTC. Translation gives CASRPGNSGGAIGGTQYF.

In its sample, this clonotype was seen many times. The CDR3 DNA is TGTGCCAGCAGCTTATTTGGGGGAATGGGTGAAGCTTTCTTT. Protein: CASSLFGGMGEAFF. The chain carries TRBV7-8 and TRBJ1-1; possibly TRBD1 for D (5 bases). Per germline, CDR1 SGHVS and CDR2 FQNEAQ. This CDR3 is 14 amino acids long. The ends were cut back, 2 bases at V and 7 bases at J, with 14 bases in the middle.

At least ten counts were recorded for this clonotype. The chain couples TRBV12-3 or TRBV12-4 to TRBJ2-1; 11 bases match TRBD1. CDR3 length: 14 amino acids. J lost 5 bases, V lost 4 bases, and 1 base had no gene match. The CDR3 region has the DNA TGTGCCAGCAGTTCGGGACAGGGGGACAATGAGCAGTTCTTC. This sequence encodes CASSSGQGDNEQFF.

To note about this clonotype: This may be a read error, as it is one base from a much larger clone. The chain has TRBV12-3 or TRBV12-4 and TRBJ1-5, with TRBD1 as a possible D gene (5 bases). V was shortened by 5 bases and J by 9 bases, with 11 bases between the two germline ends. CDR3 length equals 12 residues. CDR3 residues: CASSQTQVPQHF. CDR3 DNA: TGTGCCAGCAGTCAAACACAGGTGCCCCAGCATTTT.

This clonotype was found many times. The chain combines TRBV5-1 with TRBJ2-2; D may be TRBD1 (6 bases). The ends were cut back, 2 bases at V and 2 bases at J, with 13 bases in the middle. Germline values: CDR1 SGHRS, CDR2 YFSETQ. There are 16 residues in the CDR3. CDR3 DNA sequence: TGCGCCAGCAGCTTCTCCGGGACACTTAACACCGGGGAGCTGTTTTTT. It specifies CASSFSGTLNTGELFF.

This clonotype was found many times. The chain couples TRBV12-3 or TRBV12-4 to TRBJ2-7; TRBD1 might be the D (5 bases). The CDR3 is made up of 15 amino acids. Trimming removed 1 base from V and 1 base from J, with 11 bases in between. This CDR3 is CASSLGRSGSYEQYF. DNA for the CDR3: TGTGCCAGCAGTTTAGGGCGCTCAGGGTCCTACGAGCAGTACTTC.

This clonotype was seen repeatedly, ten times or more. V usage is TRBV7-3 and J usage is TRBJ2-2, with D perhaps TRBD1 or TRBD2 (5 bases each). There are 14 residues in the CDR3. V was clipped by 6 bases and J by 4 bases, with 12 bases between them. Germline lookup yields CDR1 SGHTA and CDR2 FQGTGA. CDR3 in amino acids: CASRQDWSTGELFF. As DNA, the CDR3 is TGTGCCAGCAGACAGGACTGGAGCACCGGGGAGCTGTTTTTT.

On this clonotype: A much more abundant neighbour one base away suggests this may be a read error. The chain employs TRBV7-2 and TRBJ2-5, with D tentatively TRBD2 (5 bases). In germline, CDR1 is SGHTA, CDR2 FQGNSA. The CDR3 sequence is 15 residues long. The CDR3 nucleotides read TGTGCCAGCAGCCCCGAGGGCCTAGCATATGAGACCAAGTACTTC. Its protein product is CASSPEGLAYETKYF.

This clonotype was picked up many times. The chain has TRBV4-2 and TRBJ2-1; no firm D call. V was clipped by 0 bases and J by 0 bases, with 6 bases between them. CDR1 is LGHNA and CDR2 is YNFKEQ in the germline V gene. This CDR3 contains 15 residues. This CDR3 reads CASSQDAFSYNEQFF. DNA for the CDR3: TGTGCCAGCAGCCAAGACGCCTTCTCCTACAATGAGCAGTTCTTC.

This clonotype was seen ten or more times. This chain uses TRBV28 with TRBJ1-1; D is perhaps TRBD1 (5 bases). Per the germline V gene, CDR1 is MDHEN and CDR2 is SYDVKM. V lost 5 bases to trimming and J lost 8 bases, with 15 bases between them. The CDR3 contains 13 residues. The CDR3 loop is CASSPPRGTEAFF. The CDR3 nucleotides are TGTGCCAGCAGTCCCCCGAGGGGTACAGAAGCTTTCTTT.

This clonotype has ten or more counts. The CDR3 DNA reads as TGTGCCAGCATCAAATTCCCCGGGGGGGCCCCAGATACGCAGTATTTT. Its protein product is CASIKFPGGAPDTQYF. The chain links TRBV12-3 or TRBV12-4 to TRBJ2-3; 8 bases are a match to TRBD2. J gave up 4 bases and V 7 bases, and 13 bases lay outside the gene matches. The CDR3 contains 16 residues.

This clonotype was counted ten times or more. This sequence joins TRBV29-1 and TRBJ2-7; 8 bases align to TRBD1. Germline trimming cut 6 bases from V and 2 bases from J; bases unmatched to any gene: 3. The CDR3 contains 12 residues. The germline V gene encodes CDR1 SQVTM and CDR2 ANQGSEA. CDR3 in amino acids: CSVETGAYEQYF. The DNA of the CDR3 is TGCAGCGTCGAGACAGGGGCCTACGAGCAGTACTTC.

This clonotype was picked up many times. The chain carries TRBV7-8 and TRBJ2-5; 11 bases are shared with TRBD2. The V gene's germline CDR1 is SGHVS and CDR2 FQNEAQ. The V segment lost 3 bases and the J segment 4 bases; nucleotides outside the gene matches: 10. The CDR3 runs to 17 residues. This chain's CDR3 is CASSLGGASGGLETQYF. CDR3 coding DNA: TGTGCCAGCAGCTTGGGTGGTGCTAGCGGGGGGTTAGAGACCCAGTACTTC. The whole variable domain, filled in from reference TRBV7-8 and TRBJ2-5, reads GAGVSQSPRYKVAKRGQDVALRCDPISGHVSLFWYQQALGQGPEFLTYFQNEAQLDKSGLPSDRFFAERPEGSVSTLKIQRTQQEDSAVYLCASSLGGASGGLETQYFGPGTRLLVL.

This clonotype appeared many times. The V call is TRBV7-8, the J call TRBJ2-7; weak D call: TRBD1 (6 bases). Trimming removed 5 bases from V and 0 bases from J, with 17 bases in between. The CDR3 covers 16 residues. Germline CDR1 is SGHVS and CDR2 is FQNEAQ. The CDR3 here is CASSEGVGGTSYEQYF. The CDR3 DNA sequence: TGTGCCAGCAGCGAAGGGGTAGGGGGTACCTCCTACGAGCAGTACTTC.

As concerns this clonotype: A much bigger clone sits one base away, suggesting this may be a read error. DNA for the CDR3: TGCAGTGCTAGCCGGACAGGGCAGCCCAAGCATTTT. This codes for CSASRTGQPKHF. The genes are TRBV20-1 and TRBJ1-5; 8 bases map to TRBD1. There are 12 residues in the CDR3. Per the germline V gene, CDR1 is DFQATT and CDR2 is SNEGSKA (reference sequence).

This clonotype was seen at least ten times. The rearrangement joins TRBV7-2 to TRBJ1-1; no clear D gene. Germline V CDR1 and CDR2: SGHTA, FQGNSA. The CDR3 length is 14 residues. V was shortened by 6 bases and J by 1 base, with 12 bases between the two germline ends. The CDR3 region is CASREGRWNTEAFF. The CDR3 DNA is TGTGCCAGCAGGGAAGGCAGGTGGAACACTGAAGCTTTCTTT. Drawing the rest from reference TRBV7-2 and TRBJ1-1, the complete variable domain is GAGVSQSPSNKVTEKGKDVELRCDPISGHTALYWYRQSLGQGLEFLIYFQGNSAPDKSGLPSDRFSAERTGGSVSTLTIQRTQQEDSAVYLCASREGRWNTEAFFGQGTRLTVV.